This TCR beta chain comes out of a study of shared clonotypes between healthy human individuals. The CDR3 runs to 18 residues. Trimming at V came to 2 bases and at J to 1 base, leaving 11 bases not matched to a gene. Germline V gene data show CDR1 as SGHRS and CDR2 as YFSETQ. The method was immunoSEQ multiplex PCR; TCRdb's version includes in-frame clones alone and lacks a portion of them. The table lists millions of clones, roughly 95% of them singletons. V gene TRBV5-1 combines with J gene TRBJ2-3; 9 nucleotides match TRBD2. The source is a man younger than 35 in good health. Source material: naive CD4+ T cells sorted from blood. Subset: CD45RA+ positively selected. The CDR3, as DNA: TGCGCCAGCAGCTTCCTGACTAGCGGAGAGGGTGGCACAGATACGCAGTATTTT. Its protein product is CASSFLTSGEGGTDTQYF.